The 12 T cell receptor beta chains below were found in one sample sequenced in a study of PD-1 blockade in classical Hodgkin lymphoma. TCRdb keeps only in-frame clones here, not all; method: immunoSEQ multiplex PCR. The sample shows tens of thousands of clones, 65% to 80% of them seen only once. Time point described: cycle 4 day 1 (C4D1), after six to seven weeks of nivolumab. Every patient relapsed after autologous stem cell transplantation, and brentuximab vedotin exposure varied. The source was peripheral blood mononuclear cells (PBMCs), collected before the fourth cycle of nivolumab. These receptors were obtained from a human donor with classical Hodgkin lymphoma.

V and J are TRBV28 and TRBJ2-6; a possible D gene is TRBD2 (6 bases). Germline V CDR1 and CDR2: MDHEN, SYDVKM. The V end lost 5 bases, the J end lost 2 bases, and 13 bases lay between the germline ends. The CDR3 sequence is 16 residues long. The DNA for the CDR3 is TGTGCCAGCAGTCTCACTCCGGGGGCTGGGGCCAACGTCCTGACTTTC. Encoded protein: CASSLTPGAGANVLTF.

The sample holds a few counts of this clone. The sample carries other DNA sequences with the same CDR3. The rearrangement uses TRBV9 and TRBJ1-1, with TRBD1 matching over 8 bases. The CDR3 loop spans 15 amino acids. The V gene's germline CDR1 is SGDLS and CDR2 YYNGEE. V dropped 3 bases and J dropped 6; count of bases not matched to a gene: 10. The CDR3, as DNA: TGTGCCAGCAGCGCCGAAGGTCGACAGGGGTCTGAAGCTTTCTTT. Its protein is CASSAEGRQGSEAFF.

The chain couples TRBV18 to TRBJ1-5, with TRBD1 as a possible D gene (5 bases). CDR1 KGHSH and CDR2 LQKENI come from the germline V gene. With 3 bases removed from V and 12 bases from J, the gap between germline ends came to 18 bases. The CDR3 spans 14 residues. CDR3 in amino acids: CASSPGTPVPSQHF. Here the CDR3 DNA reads TGTGCCAGCTCACCTGGGACCCCAGTGCCCAGCCAGCATTTT.

The CDR3 nucleotides are TGTGCCAGTAGCCATCTCTTACGGAGCGAGCAGTACTTC. It is translated as CASSHLLRSEQYF. The chain combines TRBV19 with TRBJ2-7; D is unresolved. The germline CDR1 and CDR2 sequences are LNHDA and SQIVND (reference sequence). The CDR3 length is 13 residues. Trimming took 6 bases from V and 6 from J, leaving 15 bases between them. Variable domain in full (rest from reference TRBV19 and TRBJ2-7): DGGITQSPKYLFRKEGQNVTLSCEQNLNHDAMYWYRQDPGQGLRLIYYSQIVNDFQKGDIAEGYSVSREKKESFPLTVTSAQKNPTAFYLCASSHLLRSEQYFGPGTRLTVT.

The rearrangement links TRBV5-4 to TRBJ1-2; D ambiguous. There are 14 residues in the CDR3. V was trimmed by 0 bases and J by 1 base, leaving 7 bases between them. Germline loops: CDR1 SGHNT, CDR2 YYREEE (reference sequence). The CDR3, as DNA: TGTGCCAGCAGCTTGGGGGGAGATAACTATGGCTACACCTTC. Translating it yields CASSLGGDNYGYTF.

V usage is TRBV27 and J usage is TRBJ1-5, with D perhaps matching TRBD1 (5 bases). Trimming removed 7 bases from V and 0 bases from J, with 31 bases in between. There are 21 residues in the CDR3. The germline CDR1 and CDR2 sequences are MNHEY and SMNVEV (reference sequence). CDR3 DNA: TGTGCCAGCAACACCCAAATCCCCTCGGACACGCTACTTTATAGCAATCAGCCCCAGCATTTT. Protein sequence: CASNTQIPSDTLLYSNQPQHF.

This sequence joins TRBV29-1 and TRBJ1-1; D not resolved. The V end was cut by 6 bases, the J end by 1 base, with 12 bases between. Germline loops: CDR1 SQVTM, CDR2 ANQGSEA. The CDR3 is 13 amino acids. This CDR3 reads CSVSTTPNTEAFF. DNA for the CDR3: TGCAGCGTAAGTACGACCCCGAACACTGAAGCTTTCTTT.

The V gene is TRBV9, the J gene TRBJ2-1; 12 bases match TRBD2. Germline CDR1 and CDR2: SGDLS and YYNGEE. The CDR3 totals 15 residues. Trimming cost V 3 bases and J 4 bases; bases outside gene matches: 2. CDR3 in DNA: TGTGCCAGCAGCGGGGGGACTAGCGGGTACAATGAGCAGTTCTTC. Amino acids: CASSGGTSGYNEQFF.

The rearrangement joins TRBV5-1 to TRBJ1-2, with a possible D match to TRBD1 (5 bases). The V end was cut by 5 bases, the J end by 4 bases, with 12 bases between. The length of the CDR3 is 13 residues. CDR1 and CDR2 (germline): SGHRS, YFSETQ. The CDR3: CASSRGAGYGYTF. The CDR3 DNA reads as TGCGCCAGCAGTCGAGGGGCCGGCTATGGCTACACCTTC.

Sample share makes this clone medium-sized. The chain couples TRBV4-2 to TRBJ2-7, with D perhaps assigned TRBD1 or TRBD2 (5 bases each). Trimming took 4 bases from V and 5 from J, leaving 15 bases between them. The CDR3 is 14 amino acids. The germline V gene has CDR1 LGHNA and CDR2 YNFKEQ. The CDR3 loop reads CASSLKHPGHEQYF. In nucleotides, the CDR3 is TGTGCCAGCAGCCTGAAACACCCGGGACACGAGCAGTACTTC.

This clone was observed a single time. CDR3 nucleotide sequence: TGTGCCAGCAGCCTACGGACAGGGGCCAACGTCCTGACTTTC. Translating it yields CASSLRTGANVLTF. V gene TRBV7-9 combines with J gene TRBJ2-6; D is perhaps TRBD1 (5 bases). V gave up 5 bases and J gave up 4 bases, with 9 bases separating them. The length of the CDR3 is 14 residues. Germline lookup yields CDR1 SEHNR and CDR2 FQNEAQ (reference sequence).

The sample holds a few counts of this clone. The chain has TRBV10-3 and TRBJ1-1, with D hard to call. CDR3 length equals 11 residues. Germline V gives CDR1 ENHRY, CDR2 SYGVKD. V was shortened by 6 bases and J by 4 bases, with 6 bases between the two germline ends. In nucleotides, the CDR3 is TGTGCCATCAGGCCTAGCACTGAAGCTTTCTTT. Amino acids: CAIRPSTEAFF.